This T cell receptor (beta chain) appears in the sequencing data of a study of cytomegalovirus exposure and HLA in healthy donors. On the study more broadly: A data release that came early held some 79 million unique TCRs from HLA-typed donors. Of all 400 or so donors who were genotyped, about 84% belonged to the Caucasian-associated ancestry cluster.

Germline CDR1 is MNHEY and CDR2 is SVGAGI. The J segment lost 4 bases and the V segment lost 6 bases, leaving 2 bases of the junction unmatched. This CDR3 has 12 residues. The PCR used 60 Vbeta and 13 Jbeta primers. Profiling relied on immunoSEQ multiplex PCR, and the TCRdb table lists in-frame clones only, not all of them. Among 150,000 to 200,000 clones listed, 75% to 90% were seen once. Concerning this clone: The antigen is undetermined.

Study-wide points: The listing of roughly 160 TCR beta chains classed them as cytomegalovirus-associated. A reported reduction in N-insertions relative to the 666-donor mean was seen in an Asian-associated ancestry cluster in a later analysis.

This chain connects TRBV6-5 to TRBJ2-5, with 7 bases lining up with TRBD1. Material: PBMCs. The clonotype originates from a woman aged 18 to 35 in good health and CMV-seronegative. For the CDR3, the DNA is TGTGCCAGCAGCGCAGGGGGAGAGACCCAGTACTTC. It yields the protein CASSAGGETQYF.